This entry describes one T cell receptor (beta chain). The source of the sample is a study of T cell responses to AZD1222 COVID-19 vaccine. The protocol was immunoSEQ multiplex PCR, while the TCRdb copy is restricted to in-frame clones and leaves out a portion. The data show some 150,000 clones, with approximately 88% seen just once and 2% to 2.5% held by the top ten. The clonotype comes from an adult in good health. The material sequenced was peripheral blood, taken on day 0 of AZD1222 vaccination.

The CDR3 region has the DNA TGTGCCAGCAGTGAATATTCCGCCAAGAACACTGAAGCTTTCTTT. This translates into CASSEYSAKNTEAFF. The chain has TRBV25-1 and TRBJ1-1; D gene unclear. The CDR3 consists of 15 residues. The V end was cut by 0 bases, the J end by 1 base, with 9 bases between. Per the germline V gene, CDR1 is MGHDK and CDR2 is SYGVNS. The whole variable domain, remainder taken from reference TRBV25-1 and TRBJ1-1, is EADIYQTPRYLVIGTGKKITLECSQTMGHDKMYWYQQDPGMELHLIHYSYGVNSTEKGDLSSESTVSRIRTEHFPLTLESARPSHTSQYLCASSEYSAKNTEAFFGQGTRLTVV.